This T cell receptor beta chain was recovered during a study of OX40 agonist ivuxolimab in advanced cancers. Study in general: The mean age was roughly 60 years, ranging from about 20 to 85, with 80% to 85% of participants male.

Data came from immunoSEQ multiplex PCR; TCRdb stores just in-frame clones and leaves some out. The repertoire holds around 94,000 clones, roughly 84% seen once, with 0.31% in the top ten. Trimming took off 1 base at V and 10 bases at J, with 17 bases between the two ends. The CDR3 consists of 16 residues. Germline lookup yields CDR1 LNHNV and CDR2 YYDKDF (reference sequence). The sequence came from an adult with an advanced solid tumor such as melanoma, head and neck, liver or kidney cancer. This sequence joins TRBV15 and TRBJ1-6; D possibly corresponds to TRBD1 (5 bases). Sequencing used CD4+ or CD8+ T cells sorted from blood, obtained in a trial of the OX40 agonist ivuxolimab. The CDR3 protein is CATSRAQGARASPLHF. The CDR3 DNA follows: TGTGCCACCAGCAGAGCCCAGGGCGCGCGGGCATCACCCCTCCACTTT.